Below, 3 T cell receptor beta chains from the same sample are listed, as sequenced in a study of monozygotic twins with inflammatory bowel disease (dated by TCRdb to about 2019). The library was generated by 5' RACE. The instrument given in TCRdb is Illumina HiSeq 2500. The reads, reprocessed by TCRdb, yield one row per CDR3 protein sequence and no DNA. The sample table gives about 420,000 distinct CDR3 sequences. The ten top clones hold around 2.5% of the sample. Sequenced material: blood. Source of these receptors: a human donor with ulcerative colitis or Crohn's disease, or a healthy co-twin of an affected twin (not recorded which).

V is TRBV10-3 and J is TRBJ1-2; TCRdb's assignment of TRBD1 cannot be checked, as there is no DNA. From germline, CDR1 is ENHRY and CDR2 SYGVKD. This CDR3 comprises 14 residues. The CDR3 region is CATRDRQSQNGYTF.

The chain has TRBV19 and TRBJ1-1. The CDR3 has 14 residues. Germline assignment: CDR1 LNHDA and CDR2 SQIVND (reference sequence). CDR3 residues: CASSIGGPNTEAFF.

The J gene is TRBJ2-2, the V gene TRBV7-9; checking the TCRdb D call of TRBD1 is not possible without DNA. Germline lookup yields CDR1 SEHNR and CDR2 FQNEAQ (reference sequence). CDR3 size: 17 residues. The CDR3 is CASSKAGTGINSGELFF.